These 19 T cell receptor beta chains share one sample of origin, sequenced in a study of T cell changes during pregnancy in multiple sclerosis. This table comes from immunoSEQ multiplex PCR, and its TCRdb copy is limited to in-frame clones, with some not included. The sample consists of around 120,000 clones, approximately 90% of them appearing once. The source was peripheral blood, collected after pregnancy. The receptors come from a female donor with multiple sclerosis, enrolled in a pregnancy study.

The chain combines TRBV10-3 with TRBJ2-7; no clear D. With 6 bases removed from V and 6 bases from J, the gap between germline ends came to 18 bases. Looked up from germline, CDR1 is ENHRY and CDR2 is SYGVKD. The CDR3 spans 14 residues. The CDR3 nucleotides read TGTGCCATCAGGCCTAGTCAAGGATCCGGCGAGCAGTACTTC. Translated: CAIRPSQGSGEQYF.

The chain uses TRBV4-2 and TRBJ2-1; 13 nucleotides align to TRBD2. Looked up from germline, CDR1 is LGHNA and CDR2 is YNFKEQ. The CDR3 covers 15 residues. The J segment lost 4 bases and the V segment lost 3 bases, leaving 0 bases of the junction unmatched. The CDR3 nucleotides read TGTGCCAGCAGCCAGACTAGCGGGGGGTACAATGAGCAGTTCTTC. Its protein product is CASSQTSGGYNEQFF.

In regard to this clone: One end of the junction is discordant with germline, which a read error may explain. V and J are TRBV9 and TRBJ2-7, with no clear D. The CDR3 is 14 residues long. Germline CDR1 reads SGDLS; CDR2 reads YYNGEE. CDR3 bases: TGTGCCAGCAGCGTAGGCCTGAGCTCCCACGAGCAGTACTTC. Translation: CASSVGLSSHEQYF.

The table lists this clone with a few counts. This chain uses TRBV7-2 with TRBJ1-2, with D tentatively TRBD1 (6 bases). CDR1 and CDR2 from the germline V gene are SGHTA and FQGNSA. Trimming cost V 1 base and J 3 bases, with 12 bases left between them. There are 15 residues in the CDR3. The DNA for the CDR3 is TGTGCCAGCAGCTTAGAGCGGCAGGGGTACTATGGCTACACCTTC. Amino acid sequence: CASSLERQGYYGYTF.

This CDR3 reads CASSLGQGLYEQYF. The CDR3 DNA reads TGTGCCAGCAGTTTGGGACAGGGGCTGTACGAGCAGTACTTC. The gene calls are TRBV27 and TRBJ2-7, with 10 bases that match TRBD1. The V gene end was trimmed by 3 bases and the J gene end by 4 bases; junction bases not matched to a gene: 3. Germline V gene sequence: CDR1 MNHEY, CDR2 SMNVEV (reference sequence). The CDR3 spans 14 residues.

V and J are TRBV11-2 and TRBJ1-4, with 8 bases identical to TRBD1. V lost 5 bases, J lost 10 bases, and 12 bases stayed unmatched. Germline loops: CDR1 SGHAT, CDR2 FQNNGV. The CDR3 is 15 residues long. CDR3 coding DNA: TGTGCCAGCAGCGCCCCAGGGGGCACTGGGGGAAAACTGTTTTTT. This codes for CASSAPGGTGGKLFF.

The chain joins TRBV5-6 to TRBJ2-5, with D perhaps matching TRBD2 (5 bases). This CDR3 is built from 14 residues. Trimming took off 0 bases at V and 2 bases at J, with 8 bases between the two ends. Per the germline V gene, CDR1 is SGHDT and CDR2 is YYEEEE. In DNA, the CDR3 is TGTGCCAGCAGCTTGGTCGGGGAACAAGAGACCCAGTACTTC. This encodes CASSLVGEQETQYF.

The chain is built from TRBV27 and TRBJ2-7; D uncertain. Trimming removed 6 bases from V and 0 bases from J, with 6 bases in between. This CDR3 has 12 amino acids. Germline-derived CDR1 and CDR2 are MNHEY and SMNVEV (reference sequence). This CDR3 reads CASSPSSYEQYF. The CDR3 DNA is TGTGCCAGCAGCCCTAGCTCCTACGAGCAGTACTTC.

The chain recombines TRBV6-5 with TRBJ2-7; 12 bases align to TRBD1. The CDR3 runs to 14 residues. The germline V gene encodes CDR1 MNHEY and CDR2 SVGAGI. J was trimmed by 5 bases and V by 5 bases; bases with no gene match: 4. This CDR3 is CASSTGTGGDEQYF. The CDR3 region has the DNA TGTGCCAGCAGTACCGGGACAGGGGGCGACGAGCAGTACTTC.

The chain carries TRBV4-1 and TRBJ1-1, with TRBD1 matching 7 bases. Germline V lookup: CDR1 MGHRA, CDR2 YSYEKL. Germline trimming cut 1 base from V and 1 base from J; bases unmatched to any gene: 12. This CDR3 is 18 amino acids long. The CDR3 nucleotides read TGCGCCAGCAGCCAAGGATTTCCACAGGGGATGGGGAACACTGAAGCTTTCTTT. Amino acid sequence: CASSQGFPQGMGNTEAFF.

This chain joins TRBV6-6 and TRBJ1-1; D is unresolved. Trimming left V 6 bases short and J 1 base short, with 9 bases between. Germline V CDR1 and CDR2: MNHNY, SVGAGI (reference sequence). This CDR3 contains 13 residues. The CDR3: CASSSTENTEAFF. CDR3 sequence (DNA): TGTGCCAGCAGCTCCACTGAGAACACTGAAGCTTTCTTT.

This chain uses TRBV6-1 with TRBJ1-5; the D is unclear. The CDR3 spans 15 residues. Trimming removed 1 base from V and 7 bases from J, with 14 bases in between. Per germline, CDR1 MNHNS and CDR2 SASEGT. Here the CDR3 DNA reads TGTGCCAGCAGTGAAGTTAGAGGGCTAGGGCAGCCCCAGCATTTT. This translates into CASSEVRGLGQPQHF.

The chain combines TRBV11-2 with TRBJ2-5, with 9 bases matching TRBD1. CDR1 and CDR2 from the germline V gene are SGHAT and FQNNGV. This CDR3 region has 13 residues. The J segment lost 5 bases and the V segment lost 7 bases, leaving 5 bases of the junction unmatched. CDR3 in amino acids: CASNTGGEETQYF. The CDR3 nucleotides read TGTGCCAGCAACACAGGGGGCGAGGAGACCCAGTACTTC.

This clone was counted once. V and J are TRBV5-8 and TRBJ2-2; 7 nucleotides agree with TRBD2. Germline V gene data show CDR1 as SGHTS and CDR2 as YDEGEE. The CDR3 loop spans 15 amino acids. The V and J ends lost 1 base and 4 bases, in that order; junction bases with no gene match: 4. CDR3 residues: CASSLTGTTTGELFF. The DNA for the CDR3 is TGTGCCAGCAGCTTGACCGGGACTACCACCGGGGAGCTGTTTTTT.

The CDR3 spells CASRFRRRRGPTFYEQYF. In nucleotides, the CDR3 is TGTGCAAGTCGCTTTAGACGGCGGCGGGGGCCCACCTTCTACGAGCAGTACTTC. The chain joins TRBV12-2 to TRBJ2-7; the table calls TRBD2, which could not be checked here. TRBV12-2 is listed as a pseudogene. The CDR3 is made up of 18 amino acids.

The chain uses TRBV5-1 and TRBJ2-7, with 11 bases fitting TRBD1. The germline gives CDR1 SGHRS, CDR2 YFSETQ. The V segment lost 4 bases and the J segment 5 bases; nucleotides outside the gene matches: 8. The length of the CDR3 is 15 residues. CDR3 sequence reads: CASSQGQGAVDEQYF. DNA of the CDR3: TGCGCCAGCAGCCAAGGACAGGGGGCGGTTGACGAGCAGTACTTC.

The rearrangement uses TRBV7-9 and TRBJ1-2, with 7 bases fitting TRBD1. Trimming at V came to 5 bases and at J to 3 bases, leaving 18 bases not matched to a gene. Germline lookup yields CDR1 SEHNR and CDR2 FQNEAQ (reference sequence). The CDR3 consists of 18 residues. The CDR3 protein is CASSQSGTVPNSHYGYTF. As DNA, the CDR3 is TGTGCCAGCAGCCAATCCGGGACAGTCCCTAACAGTCACTATGGCTACACCTTC.

The chain recombines TRBV27 with TRBJ1-1; 7 bases match TRBD1. The CDR3 has 13 residues. Germline V gene data show CDR1 as MNHEY and CDR2 as SMNVEV (reference sequence). Losses at the gene ends were 11 bases for V and 0 bases for J; bases not matched to a gene: 6. CDR3 amino acids: CAVLDRLNTEAFF. The CDR3 DNA reads TGTGCCGTACTGGACAGGCTGAACACTGAAGCTTTCTTT.

The chain recombines TRBV7-8 with TRBJ1-1; D uncertain. The CDR3 spans 12 residues. V was pared by 4 bases and J by 8 bases, with 11 bases between. Germline CDR1 and CDR2: SGHVS and FQNEAQ. The CDR3 here is CASSSSVVEAFF. In DNA, the CDR3 is TGTGCCAGCAGCTCCTCGGTCGTGGAAGCTTTCTTT.